This is a list of T cell receptor beta chains from one sample in a study of graft-versus-host responses after intestinal transplantation. TCRdb keeps only in-frame clones here, not all; method: immunoSEQ multiplex PCR. The sample yields about 100,000 clones, roughly 84% seen once. For these receptors, no antigen is known. Sample: unstimulated CD4+ T cells sorted from spleen or lymph node cells, taken before transplant. The receptors originated from a human donor who was the organ donor for an intestinal transplant. Both conserved end residues are part of each CDR3. Fields, in order: V gene, J gene, clone size, D gene, CDR3 protein, CDR3 DNA. A D gene is named only where the DNA matches it firmly. Where a row states a size, it is once, few, many or the class of an expanded clone; other rows omit it.

TRBV6-5,TRBJ1-6,few,-,CASEMGVESSPLHF,TGTGCCAGTGAAATGGGGGTCGAAAGTTCACCCCTCCACTTT
TRBV19,TRBJ2-3,-,-,CASSIDRMDTQYF,TGTGCCAGTAGTATCGACCGGATGGATACGCAGTATTTT
TRBV6-5,TRBJ2-7,-,-,CASGNLGAYEQYF,TGTGCCAGCGGGAACCTAGGGGCCTACGAGCAGTACTTC
TRBV6-5,TRBJ1-2,-,TRBD1,CASRPLGQGDGYTF,TGTGCCAGCAGACCGCTCGGACAGGGGGATGGCTACACCTTC
TRBV4-2,TRBJ2-4,-,-,CASSQDYQGGIIKNIQYF,TGTGCCAGCAGCCAAGATTACCAGGGTGGGATCATCAAAAACATTCAGTACTTC
TRBV19,TRBJ1-5,-,-,CASSIRGDSNQPQHF,TGTGCCAGTAGTATTAGGGGGGATAGCAATCAGCCCCAGCATTTT
TRBV7-8,TRBJ1-1,-,TRBD1,CASSSIALRRQGRTEAFF,TGTGCCAGCAGCTCCATTGCCCTTCGCCGACAGGGAAGGACTGAAGCTTTCTTT
TRBV5-1,TRBJ2-5,-,TRBD2,CASSLEGGGARETQYF,TGCGCCAGCAGCTTGGAAGGCGGGGGGGCCAGGGAGACCCAGTACTTC
TRBV27,TRBJ2-3,-,TRBD2,CASTLAGGPADTQYF,TGTGCCAGCACTCTAGCGGGGGGGCCAGCAGATACGCAGTATTTT
TRBV10-3,TRBJ1-5,-,TRBD1,CAISIGTESNQPQHF,TGTGCCATCAGCATCGGGACAGAAAGCAATCAGCCCCAGCATTTT
TRBV7-2,TRBJ1-1,-,-,CASRALAATEAFF,TGTGCCAGCAGGGCCCTGGCGGCCACTGAAGCTTTCTTT
TRBV28,TRBJ2-7,once,TRBD2,CASRAGGPVYEQYF,TGTGCCAGCAGGGCGGGGGGGCCGGTCTACGAGCAGTACTTC
TRBV7-9,TRBJ2-7,-,-,CASSPDSTTYEQYF,TGTGCCAGCAGCCCCGACAGTACTACCTACGAGCAGTACTTC
TRBV19,TRBJ2-7,-,-,CASSMSPAAAGEQYF,TGTGCCAGTAGTATGTCGCCAGCCGCAGCGGGCGAGCAGTACTTC
TRBV15,TRBJ1-1,-,-,CATSRGGVDTEAFF,TGTGCCACCAGCAGGGGGGGTGTGGACACTGAAGCTTTCTTT
TRBV6-1,TRBJ1-6,few,-,CASSESGADNSPLHF,TGTGCCAGCAGTGAATCGGGGGCGGATAATTCACCCCTCCACTTT
TRBV10-2,TRBJ2-7,-,-,CASRWVTRGEQYF,TGCGCCAGCAGATGGGTAACTCGGGGTGAGCAGTACTTC
TRBV10-3,TRBJ2-5,-,-,CAISESKKTRLWQETQYF,TGTGCCATCAGTGAGTCGAAAAAAACTAGATTGTGGCAAGAGACCCAGTACTTC
TRBV9,TRBJ1-1,-,-,CASSVGLGNTEAFF,TGTGCCAGCAGCGTAGGACTGGGGAACACTGAAGCTTTCTTT
TRBV11-2,TRBJ1-1,-,TRBD1,CASKGQGGTEAFF,TGTGCCAGCAAAGGACAGGGGGGGACTGAAGCTTTCTTT
TRBV9,TRBJ2-1,-,-,CASSVAENEQFF,TGTGCCAGCAGCGTAGCAGAAAATGAGCAGTTCTTC
TRBV5-1,TRBJ1-4,-,-,CASSLETGANEKLFF,TGCGCCAGCTCCCTCGAGACAGGTGCTAATGAAAAACTGTTTTTT
TRBV6-6,TRBJ1-2,-,TRBD1,CASGQGAIKHGYTF,TGTGCCAGCGGACAGGGGGCGATAAAACATGGCTACACCTTC
TRBV4-1,TRBJ1-1,-,TRBD1,CASTERDRLSEAFF,TGCGCCAGCACCGAGAGGGACAGGCTATCTGAAGCTTTCTTT
TRBV11-2,TRBJ1-2,-,-,CASSHVPDSYGYTF,TGTGCCAGCAGCCATGTACCGGACAGCTATGGCTACACCTTC
TRBV28,TRBJ1-2,-,-,CASSRNAPYGYTF,TGTGCCAGCAGCCGCAATGCCCCCTATGGCTACACCTTC
TRBV4-2,TRBJ1-1,-,-,CASSQDRGSSLMNTEAFF,TGTGCCAGCAGCCAAGATCGGGGCAGTTCTCTGATGAACACTGAAGCTTTCTTT
TRBV7-7,TRBJ1-5,few,-,CASSADRNQPQHF,TGTGCCAGCAGCGCAGACAGGAATCAGCCCCAGCATTTT
TRBV7-3,TRBJ1-6,few,TRBD1,CASSLSGGNSPLHF,TGTGCCAGCAGCTTATCAGGGGGGAATTCACCCCTCCACTTT
TRBV10-2,TRBJ1-5,-,-,CASSEKGVQPQHF,TGCGCCAGCAGTGAGAAGGGGGTTCAGCCCCAGCATTTT
TRBV5-6,TRBJ1-1,-,-,CASSLAWRIMNTEAFF,TGTGCCAGCAGCTTGGCGTGGCGGATCATGAACACTGAAGCTTTCTTT
TRBV6-1,TRBJ2-7,-,TRBD1,CASRRTGSSYEQYF,TGTGCCAGCAGAAGGACAGGGAGCTCCTACGAGCAGTACTTC
TRBV5-1,TRBJ2-2,-,-,CASSHDGGNTGELFF,TGCGCCAGCAGCCACGACGGGGGGAACACCGGGGAGCTGTTTTTT
TRBV2,TRBJ1-3,-,-,CASSPGNTIYF,TGTGCCAGCTCTCCTGGAAACACCATATATTTT
TRBV7-8,TRBJ2-5,once,TRBD2,CASSPGRTSGPYQETQYF,TGTGCCAGCAGCCCAGGACGAACTAGCGGTCCCTATCAAGAGACCCAGTACTTC
TRBV6-4,TRBJ2-1,-,TRBD2,CASNRLAGGKSSDEQFF,TGTGCCAGCAACAGACTAGCGGGGGGGAAGTCGTCGGATGAGCAGTTCTTC
TRBV2,TRBJ1-1,-,-,CASREQGNTEAFF,TGTGCCAGCAGGGAACAGGGTAACACTGAAGCTTTCTTT
TRBV7-8,TRBJ1-1,-,TRBD1,CASSWRGTGQGASGGTEAFF,TGTGCCAGCAGCTGGCGGGGAACTGGACAGGGGGCTTCTGGGGGCACTGAAGCTTTCTTT
TRBV2,TRBJ1-6,-,TRBD1,CASSEGTGVSSPLHF,TGTGCCAGCAGTGAGGGGACAGGGGTTAGTTCACCCCTCCACTTT
TRBV7-6,TRBJ2-7,-,-,CASSLGEGSYEQYF,TGTGCCAGCAGCCTAGGAGAAGGATCCTACGAGCAGTACTTC
TRBV30,TRBJ1-2,-,-,CAWTPGTPGSGYTF,TGTGCCTGGACCCCCGGGACACCGGGCTCGGGCTACACCTTC
TRBV28,TRBJ2-5,-,TRBD2,CASTLAGGPGETQYF,TGTGCCAGCACCTTAGCGGGGGGGCCGGGAGAGACCCAGTACTTC
TRBV9,TRBJ2-3,once,-,CASSVQAGADTQYF,TGTGCCAGCAGCGTGCAGGCGGGTGCAGATACGCAGTATTTT
TRBV30,TRBJ2-7,-,TRBD2,CAWSPGLASSYEQYF,TGTGCCTGGAGCCCAGGACTAGCTAGCTCCTACGAGCAGTACTTC
TRBV6-5,TRBJ2-7,-,-,CASSYWGVGSYEQYF,TGTGCCAGCAGTTACTGGGGGGTAGGCTCCTACGAGCAGTACTTC
TRBV9,TRBJ2-1,-,-,CASSVGWADEQFF,TGTGCCAGCAGCGTGGGTTGGGCGGATGAGCAGTTCTTC
TRBV19,TRBJ1-1,-,-,CASSYRGGGLVAEAFF,TGTGCCAGTAGTTACCGTGGGGGCGGATTAGTCGCTGAAGCTTTCTTT
TRBV2,TRBJ1-1,-,-,CASTATGGRTEAFF,TGTGCCAGCACCGCGACGGGGGGGAGAACTGAAGCTTTCTTT
TRBV28,TRBJ1-2,-,TRBD1,CASRWTGQGYGYTF,TGTGCCAGCAGGTGGACGGGACAGGGCTATGGCTACACCTTC
TRBV4-1,TRBJ2-3,-,-,CASSQEPHGQGSQYF,TGCGCCAGCAGCCAAGAACCCCATGGTCAGGGTTCGCAGTATTTT
TRBV6-6,TRBJ2-1,-,-,CASSYLLPRGNNEQFF,TGTGCCAGCAGTTACTTGCTCCCGAGGGGGAATAATGAGCAGTTCTTC
TRBV9,TRBJ1-4,-,TRBD1,CASSPAQGAREKLFF,TGTGCCAGCAGCCCAGCACAGGGGGCGCGTGAAAAACTGTTTTTT
TRBV4-1,TRBJ1-2,-,-,CASSQDRGGGFNYGYTF,TGCGCCAGCAGCCAAGATCGGGGCGGCGGGTTTAACTATGGCTACACCTTC
TRBV6-1,TRBJ1-1,-,-,CASSAGERTEAFF,TGTGCCAGCAGTGCAGGGGAGCGAACTGAAGCTTTCTTT
TRBV4-1,TRBJ1-4,-,-,CASSHPWGASNEKLFF,TGCGCCAGCAGCCACCCCTGGGGGGCCTCTAATGAAAAACTGTTTTTT
TRBV5-1,TRBJ2-2,-,-,CASSFEGTFRVTGELFF,TGCGCCAGCAGCTTCGAAGGGACTTTTCGCGTCACCGGGGAGCTGTTTTTT
TRBV6-6,TRBJ1-2,-,-,CASRPGDRVGYGYTF,TGTGCCAGCAGACCTGGGGATAGGGTAGGCTATGGCTACACCTTC